A selection of T cell receptor beta chains follows, all from one sample in a study of T cell responses to AZD1222 COVID-19 vaccine. The protocol was immunoSEQ multiplex PCR, while the TCRdb copy is restricted to in-frame clones and leaves out a portion. The table has some 120,000 clones, approximately 80% seen once. The starting material was peripheral blood, obtained 28 days after the second AZD1222 dose. The receptors come from an adult who received the AZD1222 COVID-19 vaccine. The conserved cysteine and the conserved F or W are not part of the CDR3 here.

V	J	CDR3
TRBV15	TRBJ2-1	ATSRGVGTAAINEQF
TRBV9	TRBJ1-2	ASSVGTAYGYT
TRBV19	TRBJ2-1	ASSIEGAGSYNEQF
TRBV19	TRBJ2-3	ASSIAPSSTDTQY
TRBV3-1/TRBV3-2	TRBJ1-1	ASSQRGPEAF
TRBV19	TRBJ1-2	ASSPGASGFYGYT
TRBV7-9	TRBJ2-7	ARWHLPYEQY
TRBV28	TRBJ2-3	ASSFTGAHTDTQY
TRBV6-1	TRBJ2-7	ASSAPGLAGLYEQY
TRBV2	TRBJ2-2	ASSRDRAVGGELF
TRBV19	TRBJ2-2	ASSIDGGQGNTGELF
TRBV5-1	TRBJ1-2	ASRPPGASGYT
TRBV28	TRBJ2-7	ASSLSRISEQY
TRBV5-6	TRBJ2-1	ASSLAPNSYEQF
TRBV6-5	TRBJ1-3	ASSFLVRSGNTIY
TRBV19	TRBJ1-1	ASSMKPTGTNTEAF
TRBV21-1	TRBJ2-2	ASSKVGQGCGGAGELF
TRBV10-2	TRBJ1-1	ASAVEAVAF
TRBV6-2/TRBV6-3	TRBJ1-2	ASSYSLGRGYT
TRBV3-1/TRBV3-2	TRBJ2-3	ASSQDLSSGRSTDTQY
TRBV6-2/TRBV6-3	TRBJ1-2	ASSRSDRAGGYT
TRBV9	TRBJ1-2	ASSEGTGGGYGYT
TRBV3-1/TRBV3-2	TRBJ2-7	ASSQDLGRVVEQY
TRBV4-3	TRBJ1-2	ASSQQTGAGYGYT
TRBV6-2/TRBV6-3	TRBJ2-3	ASSYSKGGVGTDTQY
TRBV4-3	TRBJ1-1	ASSQEGVSENTEAF
TRBV18	TRBJ1-1	ASSPLLEGEAF
TRBV6-5	TRBJ1-2	ASRPTGVDGYT
TRBV19	TRBJ1-3	ASSSRNSGNTIY
TRBV28	TRBJ1-6	ASSRTGRGDNSPLH
TRBV2	TRBJ2-4	ASSARGPGNIQY
TRBV5-8	TRBJ1-5	ASSWARAGEQPQH
TRBV11-2	TRBJ1-3	ASSLGSFSGNTIY
TRBV10-2	TRBJ1-2	ASSERGYYGYT
TRBV7-2	TRBJ2-7	ASSFTGTGGSYEQY
TRBV2	TRBJ1-4	ASRRDRNEKLF
TRBV5-6	TRBJ1-2	ASSTGTSGYT
TRBV6-2/TRBV6-3	TRBJ1-6	ASIYNYNSPLH
TRBV12-5	TRBJ1-2	ASGDYPTGGSRGYT
TRBV11-2	TRBJ1-2	ASSLGFGYT
TRBV19	TRBJ1-1	ASIGTRTEAF
TRBV28	TRBJ1-4	ASVKRREGNEKLF
TRBV18	TRBJ1-1	ASSASPEAF
TRBV14	TRBJ1-1	ASSPLGGPLRQAF
TRBV7-9	TRBJ2-5	ASSPKGETQY
TRBV19	TRBJ1-2	ASSMSGGVTAYGYT
TRBV7-6	TRBJ1-4	ASSSELGLTGEKLF
TRBV27	TRBJ1-1	ASSPNWGTNTEAF
TRBV11-2	TRBJ1-4	ASSFIIVGGGSEKLF
TRBV7-6	TRBJ1-4	ASSLGYTANEKLF
TRBV18	TRBJ2-7	ASSPGLGIAYEQY
TRBV27	TRBJ2-7	ASRYTTGVEQY
TRBV5-4	TRBJ1-6	ASSSPVEGSPLH